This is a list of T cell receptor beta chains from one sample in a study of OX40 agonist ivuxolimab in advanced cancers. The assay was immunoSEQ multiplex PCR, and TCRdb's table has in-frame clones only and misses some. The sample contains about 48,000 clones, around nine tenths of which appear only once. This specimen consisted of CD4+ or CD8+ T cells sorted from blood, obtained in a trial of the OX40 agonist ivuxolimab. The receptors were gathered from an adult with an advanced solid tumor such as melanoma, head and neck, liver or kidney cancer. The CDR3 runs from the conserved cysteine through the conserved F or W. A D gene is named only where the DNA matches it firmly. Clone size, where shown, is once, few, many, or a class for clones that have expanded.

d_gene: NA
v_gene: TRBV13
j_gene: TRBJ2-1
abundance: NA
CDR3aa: CASSLLARFSYNEQFF
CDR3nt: TGTGCCAGCAGCCTATTAGCGCGTTTCTCCTACAATGAGCAGTTCTTC

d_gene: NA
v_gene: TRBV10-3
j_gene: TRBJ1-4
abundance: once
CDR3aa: CAISENPQSDEKLFF
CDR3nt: TGTGCCATCAGTGAGAACCCACAGTCCGATGAAAAACTGTTTTTT

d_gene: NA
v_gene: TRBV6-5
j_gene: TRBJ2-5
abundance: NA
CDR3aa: CASSTTSTETQYF
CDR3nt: TGTGCCAGCAGCACGACGTCGACGGAGACCCAGTACTTC

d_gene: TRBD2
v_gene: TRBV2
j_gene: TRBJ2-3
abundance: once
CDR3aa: CASSYYSGTSRGDTQYF
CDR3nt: TGTGCCAGCAGTTACTATTCCGGGACTAGCAGGGGAGATACGCAGTATTTT

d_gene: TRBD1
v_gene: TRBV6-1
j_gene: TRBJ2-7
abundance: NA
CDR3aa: CASSEARQGMGQYF
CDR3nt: TGTGCCAGCAGTGAAGCTCGACAGGGTATGGGGCAGTACTTC

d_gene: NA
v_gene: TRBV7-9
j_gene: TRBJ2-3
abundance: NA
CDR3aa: CASSLALQRHTQYF
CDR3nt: TGTGCCAGCAGCTTAGCGCTACAGCGCCATACGCAGTATTTT

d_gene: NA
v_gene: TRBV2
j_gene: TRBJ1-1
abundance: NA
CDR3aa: CASNDYGARTEAFF
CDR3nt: TGTGCCAGCAACGATTATGGGGCTAGGACTGAAGCTTTCTTT

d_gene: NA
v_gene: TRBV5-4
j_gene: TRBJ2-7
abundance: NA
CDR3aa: CASSFEGSTYEQYF
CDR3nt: TGTGCCAGCAGCTTCGAGGGGTCCACCTACGAGCAGTACTTC

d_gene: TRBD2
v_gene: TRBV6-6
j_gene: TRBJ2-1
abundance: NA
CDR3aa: CASSRSGAENEQFF
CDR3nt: TGTGCCAGCAGTCGCAGCGGGGCGGAGAATGAGCAGTTCTTC

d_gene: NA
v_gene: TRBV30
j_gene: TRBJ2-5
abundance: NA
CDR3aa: CAWTRSTETQYF
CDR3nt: TGTGCCTGGACTAGGAGTACGGAGACCCAGTACTTC

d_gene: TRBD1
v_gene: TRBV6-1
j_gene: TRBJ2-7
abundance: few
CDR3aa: CASRAGQDYEQYF
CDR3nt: TGTGCCAGCAGGGCGGGACAGGACTACGAGCAGTACTTC

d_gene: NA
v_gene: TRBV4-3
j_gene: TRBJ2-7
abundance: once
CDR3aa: CASSQEFKAPLPPSEQYF
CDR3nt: TGCGCCAGCAGCCAAGAATTCAAAGCTCCTTTACCCCCCAGCGAGCAGTACTTC

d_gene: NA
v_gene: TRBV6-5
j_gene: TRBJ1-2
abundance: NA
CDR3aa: CASRLALRDGYTF
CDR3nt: TGTGCCAGCAGACTCGCCCTCAGGGATGGCTACACCTTC

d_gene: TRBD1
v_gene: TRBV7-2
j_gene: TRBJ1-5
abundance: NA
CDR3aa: CASSLGGQGGQPQHF
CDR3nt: TGTGCCAGCAGCTTAGGGGGACAGGGAGGTCAGCCCCAGCATTTT

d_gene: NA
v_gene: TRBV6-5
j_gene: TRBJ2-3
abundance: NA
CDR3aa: CASSYSTVTDTQYF
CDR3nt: TGTGCCAGCAGTTACTCGACAGTCACAGATACGCAGTATTTT

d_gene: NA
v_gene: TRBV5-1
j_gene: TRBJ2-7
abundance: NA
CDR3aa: CASSLALQAYEQYF
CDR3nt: TGCGCCAGCAGCTTGGCCCTGCAGGCCTACGAGCAGTACTTC

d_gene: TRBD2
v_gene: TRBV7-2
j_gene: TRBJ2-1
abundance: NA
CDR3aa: CASSPRTSGGWEQFF
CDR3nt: TGTGCCAGCAGCCCCCGGACTAGCGGGGGGTGGGAGCAGTTCTTC

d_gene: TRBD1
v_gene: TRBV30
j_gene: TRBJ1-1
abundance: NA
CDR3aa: CAWSRGTGISAFF
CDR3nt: TGTGCCTGGAGCCGCGGGACAGGGATTTCGGCTTTCTTT